The rows below give T cell receptor beta chains drawn from one sample of a study of T cells in localized non-small cell lung cancer. Generated by immunoSEQ multiplex PCR, the TCRdb table keeps only in-frame clones and is missing some. Of over 50,000 clones listed, approximately 83% are singletons. The sequencing used peripheral blood mononuclear cells, collected before any cancer treatment. The receptor set was obtained from a man aged 40 to 75 with stage III lung adenocarcinoma. Each CDR3 is given without its conserved first and last residue. Fields, in order: J gene, CDR3 length, V gene, CDR3 protein.

J gene: TRBJ1-1; CDR3 length: 10; V gene: TRBV30; CDR3 protein: AWGRSNTEAF
J gene: TRBJ2-5; CDR3 length: 10; V gene: TRBV18; CDR3 protein: ASSPMKETQY
J gene: TRBJ1-2; CDR3 length: 12; V gene: TRBV9; CDR3 protein: ASSPARANYGYT
J gene: TRBJ2-1; CDR3 length: 13; V gene: TRBV19; CDR3 protein: ASTPPGGSYNEQF
J gene: TRBJ1-1; CDR3 length: 15; V gene: TRBV9; CDR3 protein: ASSVATSVAMNTEAF
J gene: TRBJ2-3; CDR3 length: 15; V gene: TRBV4-2; CDR3 protein: ASSQDGGSGATDTQY
J gene: TRBJ1-6; CDR3 length: 13; V gene: TRBV7-2; CDR3 protein: ASSAGSSYNSPLH
J gene: TRBJ2-1; CDR3 length: 14; V gene: TRBV25-1; CDR3 protein: ASSVTALLRNEGTF
J gene: TRBJ1-1; CDR3 length: 9; V gene: TRBV7-9; CDR3 protein: ASSSTATSF
J gene: TRBJ2-2; CDR3 length: 14; V gene: TRBV7-9; CDR3 protein: ASSFPGLASTGELF
J gene: TRBJ2-3; CDR3 length: 15; V gene: TRBV10-1; CDR3 protein: ASSGTSGRTQPDTQY
J gene: TRBJ2-1; CDR3 length: 12; V gene: TRBV5-1; CDR3 protein: ASSVESSYNEQF
J gene: TRBJ2-1; CDR3 length: 14; V gene: TRBV6-5; CDR3 protein: ASSYSSGTVYNEQF
J gene: TRBJ1-1; CDR3 length: 11; V gene: TRBV6-5; CDR3 protein: ASSFEKNTEAF
J gene: TRBJ2-4; CDR3 length: 12; V gene: TRBV7-2; CDR3 protein: ASSADLGQVVQY
J gene: TRBJ1-1; CDR3 length: 11; V gene: TRBV5-6; CDR3 protein: ASSPPVNTEAF
J gene: TRBJ2-1; CDR3 length: 11; V gene: TRBV18; CDR3 protein: ASSPGAGGEQF
J gene: TRBJ2-7; CDR3 length: 9; V gene: TRBV20-1; CDR3 protein: SVKNSYEQY
J gene: TRBJ2-7; CDR3 length: 12; V gene: TRBV5-6; CDR3 protein: ASSSMTGNYEQY
J gene: TRBJ2-2; CDR3 length: 15; V gene: TRBV5-4; CDR3 protein: ASSATGTGVYTGELF
J gene: -; CDR3 length: 13; V gene: TRBV4-3; CDR3 protein: ASSQDRGWTYEQY
J gene: TRBJ1-6; CDR3 length: 11; V gene: TRBV11-2; CDR3 protein: ASSPLTDSPLH
J gene: TRBJ2-1; CDR3 length: 13; V gene: TRBV7-9; CDR3 protein: ASSPRGSSYNEQF
J gene: TRBJ2-1; CDR3 length: 14; V gene: TRBV7-2; CDR3 protein: ASSSQPLAGGDEQF
J gene: TRBJ2-7; CDR3 length: 11; V gene: TRBV7-9; CDR3 protein: ASTRQTFSEQY
J gene: TRBJ2-7; CDR3 length: 11; V gene: TRBV6-1; CDR3 protein: ASSKREEHEQY
J gene: TRBJ2-4; CDR3 length: 12; V gene: TRBV11-1; CDR3 protein: ASTPGRAKNIQY
J gene: TRBJ2-3; CDR3 length: 16; V gene: TRBV19; CDR3 protein: ASSSEGPAAGSTDTQY
J gene: TRBJ2-1; CDR3 length: 14; V gene: TRBV7-2; CDR3 protein: ASSSIGDRASDEQF
J gene: TRBJ2-3; CDR3 length: 14; V gene: TRBV2; CDR3 protein: ASSGVGREGADTQY
J gene: TRBJ1-5; CDR3 length: 11; V gene: TRBV7-6; CDR3 protein: ASSLLGDQPQH
J gene: TRBJ2-1; CDR3 length: 12; V gene: TRBV30; CDR3 protein: ASGRKGGYNEQF
J gene: TRBJ1-4; CDR3 length: 13; V gene: TRBV4-1; CDR3 protein: ASSQEGQGGEKLF